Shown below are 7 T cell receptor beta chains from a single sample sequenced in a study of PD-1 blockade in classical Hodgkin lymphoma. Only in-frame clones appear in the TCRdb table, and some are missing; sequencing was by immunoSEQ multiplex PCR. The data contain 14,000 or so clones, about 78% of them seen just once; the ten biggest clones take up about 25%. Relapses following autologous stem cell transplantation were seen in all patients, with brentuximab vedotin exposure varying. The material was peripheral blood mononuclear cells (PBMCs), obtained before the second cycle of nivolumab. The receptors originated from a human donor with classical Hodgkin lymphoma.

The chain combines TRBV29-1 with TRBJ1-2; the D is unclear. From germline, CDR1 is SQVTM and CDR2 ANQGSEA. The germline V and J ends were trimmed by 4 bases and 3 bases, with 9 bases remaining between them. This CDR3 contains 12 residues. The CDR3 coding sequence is TGCAGCGTTGTTTTCAGTCACTATGGCTACACCTTC. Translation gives CSVVFSHYGYTF. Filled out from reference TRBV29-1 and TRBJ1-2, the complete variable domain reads SAVISQKPSRDICQRGTSLTIQCQVDSQVTMMFWYRQQPGQSLTLIATANQGSEATYESGFVIDKFPISRPNLTFSTLTVSNMSPEDSSIYLCSVVFSHYGYTFGSGTRLTVV.

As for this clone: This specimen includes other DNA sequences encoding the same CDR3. For the CDR3, the DNA is TGTGCCAGCAGCTTAGCTGGGTCCTACAATGAGCAGTTCTTC. Its translation: CASSLAGSYNEQFF. The chain uses TRBV7-9 and TRBJ2-1; no definite D call. The CDR3 extends over 14 amino acids. V was clipped by 0 bases and J by 1 base, with 4 bases between them. Germline values: CDR1 SEHNR, CDR2 FQNEAQ (reference sequence).

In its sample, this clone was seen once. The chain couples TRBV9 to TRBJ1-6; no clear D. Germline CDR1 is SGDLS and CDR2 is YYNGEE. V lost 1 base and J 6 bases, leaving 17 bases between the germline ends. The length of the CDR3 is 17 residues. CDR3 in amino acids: CASSVNPERTGNSPLHF. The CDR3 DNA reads TGTGCCAGCAGCGTAAACCCCGAGAGGACGGGTAATTCACCCCTCCACTTT.

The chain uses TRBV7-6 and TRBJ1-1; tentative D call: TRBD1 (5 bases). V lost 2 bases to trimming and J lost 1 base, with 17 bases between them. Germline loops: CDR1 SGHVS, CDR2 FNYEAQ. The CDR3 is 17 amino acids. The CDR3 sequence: CASSLLGRGTANTEAFF. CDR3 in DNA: TGTGCCAGCAGCTTATTGGGCCGAGGGACGGCGAACACTGAAGCTTTCTTT.

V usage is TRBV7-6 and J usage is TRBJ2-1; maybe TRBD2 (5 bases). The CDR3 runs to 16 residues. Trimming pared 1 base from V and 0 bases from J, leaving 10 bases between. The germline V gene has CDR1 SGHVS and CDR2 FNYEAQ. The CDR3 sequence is CASSLGDYSSYNEQFF. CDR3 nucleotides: TGTGCCAGCAGCTTAGGCGACTACTCCTCCTACAATGAGCAGTTCTTC.

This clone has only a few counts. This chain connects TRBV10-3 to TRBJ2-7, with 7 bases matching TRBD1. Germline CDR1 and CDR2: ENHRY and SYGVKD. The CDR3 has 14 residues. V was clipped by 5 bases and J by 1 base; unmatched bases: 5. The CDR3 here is CAISRQGDSYEQYF. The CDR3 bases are TGTGCCATCAGTCGGCAGGGGGATTCCTACGAGCAGTACTTC.

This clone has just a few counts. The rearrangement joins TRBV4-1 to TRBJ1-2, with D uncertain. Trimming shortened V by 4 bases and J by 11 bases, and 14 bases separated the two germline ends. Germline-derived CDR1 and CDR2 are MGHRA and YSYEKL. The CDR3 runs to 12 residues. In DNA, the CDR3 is TGCGCCAGCAGCCCTCTCGACTGGATTTACACCTTC. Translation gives CASSPLDWIYTF.